The clone carrying this T cell receptor (beta chain) was found many times. The sample comes from a study of Graves' ophthalmopathy and Graves' hyperthyroidism. CDR3 length: 12 amino acids. Trimming removed 0 bases from V and 7 bases from J, with 3 bases in between. Germline CDR1 is MNHNS and CDR2 is SASEGT. RNA served as the template for amplifying TCR beta CDR3 regions. The library came from an HTBI-primed first-round RT-PCR and a second-round multiplex PCR. MiXCR was run by TCRdb on the multiplex PCR reads, yielding one entry per CDR3 protein. Of about 370,000 distinct CDR3 sequences listed, 17% are singletons.

The J gene is TRBJ2-2, the V gene TRBV6-1, with unresolved D. Source material: peripheral blood. This receptor was taken from an adult woman with stable Graves' hyperthyroidism. The DNA for the CDR3 is TGTGCCAGCAGTGAAGCGGGCGGGGAGCTGTTTTTT. This translates into CASSEAGGELFF.